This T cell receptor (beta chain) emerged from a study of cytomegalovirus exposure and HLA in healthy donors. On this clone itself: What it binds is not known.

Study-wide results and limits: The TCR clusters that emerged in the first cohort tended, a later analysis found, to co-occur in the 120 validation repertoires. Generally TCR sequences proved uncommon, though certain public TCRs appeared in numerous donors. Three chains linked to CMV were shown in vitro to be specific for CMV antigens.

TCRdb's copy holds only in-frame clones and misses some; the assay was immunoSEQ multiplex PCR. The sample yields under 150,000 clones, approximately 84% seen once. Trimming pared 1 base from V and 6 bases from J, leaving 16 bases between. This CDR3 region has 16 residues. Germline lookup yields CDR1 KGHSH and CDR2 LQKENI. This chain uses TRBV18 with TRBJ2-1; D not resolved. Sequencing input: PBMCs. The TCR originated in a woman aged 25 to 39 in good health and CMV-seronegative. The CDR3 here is CASSPLRPATGNEQFF. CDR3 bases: TGTGCCAGCTCACCACTTAGACCAGCGACTGGCAATGAGCAGTTCTTC.